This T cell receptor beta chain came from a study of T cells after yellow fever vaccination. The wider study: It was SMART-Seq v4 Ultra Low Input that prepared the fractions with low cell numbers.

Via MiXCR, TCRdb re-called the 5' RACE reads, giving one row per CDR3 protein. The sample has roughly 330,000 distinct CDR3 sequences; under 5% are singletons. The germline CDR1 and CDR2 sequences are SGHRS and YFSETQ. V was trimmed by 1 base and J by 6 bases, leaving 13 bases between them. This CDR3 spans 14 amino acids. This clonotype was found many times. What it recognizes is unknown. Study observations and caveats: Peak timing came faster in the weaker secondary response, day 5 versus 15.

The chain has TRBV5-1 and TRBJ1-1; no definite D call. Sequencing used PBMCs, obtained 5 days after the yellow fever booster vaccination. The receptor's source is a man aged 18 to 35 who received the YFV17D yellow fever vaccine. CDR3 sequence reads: CASSLSESVSEAFF. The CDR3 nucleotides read TGCGCCAGCAGCTTGTCGGAGTCGGTATCTGAAGCTTTCTTT.